These 19 T cell receptor beta chains originate from one sample sequenced in a study of T cells in Graves' hyperthyroidism and ophthalmopathy. Amplification yielded TCR beta CDR3 regions, with RNA transcripts as the source. The HTBI set primed first-round TCR CDR3 RT-PCR. From the multiplex PCR reads, TCRdb called clonotypes with MiXCR, one entry per CDR3 protein. This sample has roughly 290,000 distinct CDR3 sequences; about an eighth occur once, and the top ten carry less than 8%. Sequenced material: blood. The origin of the receptors is a middle-aged woman with Graves' hyperthyroidism.

This clonotype was detected a few times. This chain joins TRBV27 and TRBJ1-1; no reliable D call. Between the trimmed V and J ends, which lost 4 bases and 5 bases, there was a span of 11 bases. The CDR3 extends over 13 amino acids. The germline CDR1 and CDR2 sequences are MNHEY and SMNVEV (reference sequence). DNA for the CDR3: TGTGCCAGCAGTTCAACTTGGAGTACTGAAGCTTTCTTT. Its translation is CASSSTWSTEAFF.

The chain carries TRBV28 and TRBJ1-5; no reliable D call. Trimming took 5 bases from V and 1 from J, leaving 12 bases between them. The CDR3 is 15 residues long. CDR1 is MDHEN and CDR2 is SYDVKM in the germline V gene. The CDR3 DNA sequence: TGTGCCAGCAGTCCTCGACGGTCAAGCAATCAGCCCCAGCATTTT. It codes for CASSPRRSSNQPQHF.

The chain uses TRBV7-9 and TRBJ2-2; TRBD1 aligns across 9 bases. This CDR3 is 19 amino acids long. Unmatched junction bases numbered 19, after V lost 5 bases and J lost 6 bases. Germline CDR1 reads SEHNR; CDR2 reads FQNEAQ (reference sequence). The CDR3 sequence is CASSRDPGQGKFRAGELFF. The CDR3 DNA sequence: TGTGCCAGCAGCCGCGACCCGGGACAGGGTAAATTTCGGGCCGGGGAGCTGTTTTTT.

This chain links TRBV15 with TRBJ2-5; D call uncertain. Trimming took 1 base from V and 4 from J, leaving 10 bases between them. The CDR3 is made up of 14 amino acids. Germline-derived CDR1 and CDR2 are LNHNV and YYDKDF (reference sequence). CDR3 region: CATSRANQLETQYF. In DNA, the CDR3 is TGTGCCACCAGCAGAGCAAACCAGTTAGAGACCCAGTACTTC.

The chain is built from TRBV9 and TRBJ2-1, with TRBD2 matching over 9 bases. The CDR3 sequence is 15 residues long. The ends lost 1 base at V and 8 bases at J; junction bases unmatched: 7. CDR1 is SGDLS and CDR2 is YYNGEE in the germline V gene. Here the CDR3 reads CASSVRASGIDEQFF. The DNA for the CDR3 is TGTGCCAGCAGCGTACGGGCTAGCGGGATCGATGAGCAGTTCTTC.

The table lists this clonotype with a few counts. The chain uses TRBV7-9 and TRBJ2-7; 9 nucleotides line up with TRBD1. This CDR3 region has 16 residues. Germline V gene lookup returns CDR1 SEHNR and CDR2 FQNEAQ (reference sequence). J lost 2 bases, V lost 5 bases, and 10 bases had no gene match. The CDR3 DNA is TGTGCCAGCAGCCAGCCGGGACAGGGAAACCCCTACGAGCAGTACTTC. Encoded protein: CASSQPGQGNPYEQYF.

This rearrangement joins TRBV7-2 to TRBJ2-1; D gene uncertain. Germline CDR1 is SGHTA and CDR2 is FQGNSA. Trimming cost V 2 bases and J 6 bases, with 8 bases left between them. The CDR3 is made up of 13 amino acids. The CDR3 DNA reads TGTGCCAGCAGCTTACGGGCTACCAATGAGCAGTTCTTC. Translating it yields CASSLRATNEQFF.

The rearrangement joins TRBV6-1 to TRBJ2-1; 9 bases are a match to TRBD2. In germline, CDR1 is MNHNS, CDR2 SASEGT. The trim removed 3 bases at V and 10 bases at J, leaving 10 bases unmatched. This CDR3 has 15 residues. The CDR3 protein is CASSEFNSGSGEQFF. The CDR3 DNA is TGTGCCAGCAGTGAGTTTAATAGCGGGAGTGGCGAGCAGTTCTTC.

The gene calls are TRBV2 and TRBJ2-5; D perhaps matches TRBD1 (5 bases). V was shortened by 4 bases and J by 14 bases, with 20 bases between the two germline ends. Germline V gene sequence: CDR1 SNHLY, CDR2 FYNNEI. This CDR3 contains 13 residues. The DNA for the CDR3 is TGTGCCAGCAGTGGATTATCCAATGGGGCTGACTACTTC. Protein: CASSGLSNGADYF. The full variable domain, completed using reference TRBV2 and TRBJ2-5, is EPEVTQTPSHQVTQMGQEVILRCVPISNHLYFYWYRQILGQKVEFLVSFYNNEISEKSEIFDDQFSVERPDGSNFTLKIRSTKLEDSAMYFCASSGLSNGADYFGPGTRLLVL.

The table lists this clonotype with many counts. V usage is TRBV30 and J usage is TRBJ1-2, with unresolved D. The germline V gene has CDR1 GTSNPN and CDR2 SVGIG (reference sequence). The CDR3 loop spans 13 amino acids. V shed 1 base and J shed 2 bases, with 8 bases lying between them. The CDR3 sequence is CAWSEGSNYGYTF. In nucleotides, the CDR3 is TGTGCCTGGAGTGAAGGCTCGAACTATGGCTACACCTTC.

This chain's CDR3 is CASTPPGLASGELFF. The CDR3 bases are TGTGCCAGCACCCCCCCCGGACTAGCGTCCGGGGAGCTGTTTTTT. This chain connects TRBV7-2 to TRBJ2-2, with 9 positions matching TRBD2. V trimming: 7 bases; J trimming: 6 bases; junction bases outside the gene matches: 9. In germline, CDR1 is SGHTA, CDR2 FQGNSA. This CDR3 contains 15 residues.

This clonotype has a count of ten or more. The chain is built from TRBV2 and TRBJ1-4; tentatively, D is TRBD1 (5 bases). V dropped 2 bases and J dropped 7 bases, with 11 bases sitting between them. In germline, CDR1 is SNHLY, CDR2 FYNNEI. The CDR3 runs 14 residues. The CDR3 is CASSETQGVEKLFF. The CDR3, as DNA: TGTGCCAGCAGTGAAACTCAGGGTGTTGAAAAACTGTTTTTT.

This clonotype was observed many times. V gene TRBV6-1 combines with J gene TRBJ1-6; D perhaps matches TRBD1 (5 bases). CDR3 length equals 15 residues. The germline gives CDR1 MNHNS, CDR2 SASEGT. Trimming took off 5 bases at V and 7 bases at J, with 15 bases between the two ends. The CDR3 region is CASSSLGVGNSPLHF. In DNA form, the CDR3 reads TGTGCCAGCAGTTCCCTGGGGGTGGGGAATTCACCCCTCCACTTT.

This clonotype appeared many times. The chain uses TRBV20-1 and TRBJ1-5, with a tentative D call TRBD1 (6 bases). The CDR3 totals 14 residues. V lost 6 bases to trimming and J lost 5 bases, with 17 bases between them. CDR1 is DFQATT, CDR2 SNEGSKA, per germline (reference sequence). The CDR3 DNA sequence: TGCAGTGCGTATACAGGGATAGGGCATCAGCCCCAGCATTTT. Its protein product is CSAYTGIGHQPQHF.

In its sample, this clonotype was seen a few times. V usage is TRBV30 and J usage is TRBJ1-2; a weak D match, TRBD1 (6 bases). Germline CDR1 reads GTSNPN; CDR2 reads SVGIG (reference sequence). This CDR3 contains 13 residues. V was pared by 6 bases and J by 0 bases, with 11 bases between. CDR3 loop: CACRGASNYGYTF. The CDR3 DNA is TGTGCCTGTAGGGGGGCATCTAACTATGGCTACACCTTC.

The chain employs TRBV7-2 and TRBJ2-3; TRBD2 matches 9 bases. The trim removed 3 bases at V and 6 bases at J, leaving 7 bases unmatched. Germline V gene data show CDR1 as SGHTA and CDR2 as FQGNSA. The CDR3 has 15 residues. CDR3 bases: TGTGCCAGCAGCTTGCTAGCGGGGTCCTATGATACGCAGTATTTT. This gives the protein CASSLLAGSYDTQYF.

This clonotype was seen repeatedly, ten times or more. The V and J genes are TRBV28 and TRBJ2-7; the D gene is possibly TRBD2 (6 bases). Germline CDR1 MDHEN, CDR2 SYDVKM. There are 15 residues in the CDR3. Trimming removed 3 bases at V and 2 bases at J, with 14 bases between. The CDR3 sequence is CASSLGLLPPYEQYF. The CDR3 region has the DNA TGTGCCAGCAGTTTGGGACTCCTGCCGCCCTACGAGCAGTACTTC.

This clonotype was recorded many times. This sequence joins TRBV20-1 and TRBJ2-3; 9 positions match TRBD1. The CDR3 is made up of 14 amino acids. V was clipped by 5 bases and J by 0 bases; unmatched bases: 3. CDR1 and CDR2 (germline): DFQATT, SNEGSKA (reference sequence). Here the CDR3 reads CSAWDRASTDTQYF. The CDR3 coding sequence is TGCAGTGCTTGGGACAGGGCAAGCACAGATACGCAGTATTTT.

The table lists this clonotype with many counts. V is TRBV18 and J is TRBJ2-1, with D tentatively TRBD1 (5 bases). CDR1 and CDR2 (germline): KGHSH, LQKENI. With 2 bases removed from V and 9 bases from J, the gap between germline ends came to 8 bases. The CDR3 sequence is 12 residues long. The CDR3 spells CASSPTGFEQFF. CDR3 coding DNA: TGTGCCAGCTCACCAACAGGTTTTGAGCAGTTCTTC.